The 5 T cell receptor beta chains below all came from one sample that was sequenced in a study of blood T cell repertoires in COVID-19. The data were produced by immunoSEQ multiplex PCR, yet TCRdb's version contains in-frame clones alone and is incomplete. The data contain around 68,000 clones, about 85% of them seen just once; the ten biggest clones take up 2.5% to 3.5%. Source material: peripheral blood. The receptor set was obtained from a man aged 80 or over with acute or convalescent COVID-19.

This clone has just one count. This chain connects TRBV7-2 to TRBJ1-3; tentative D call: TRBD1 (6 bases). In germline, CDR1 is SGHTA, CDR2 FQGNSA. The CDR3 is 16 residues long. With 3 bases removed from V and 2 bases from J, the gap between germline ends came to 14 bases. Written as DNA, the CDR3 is TGTGCCAGCAGCTTCTCCGTTGGGACACCTGGAAACACCATATATTTT. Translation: CASSFSVGTPGNTIYF.

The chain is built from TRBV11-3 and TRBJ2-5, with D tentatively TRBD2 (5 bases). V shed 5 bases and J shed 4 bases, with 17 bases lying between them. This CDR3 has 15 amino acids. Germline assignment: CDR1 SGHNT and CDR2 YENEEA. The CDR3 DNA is TGTGCCAGCAGCCTAAATCCCGGGGTGGGAGAGACCCAGTACTTC. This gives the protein CASSLNPGVGETQYF.

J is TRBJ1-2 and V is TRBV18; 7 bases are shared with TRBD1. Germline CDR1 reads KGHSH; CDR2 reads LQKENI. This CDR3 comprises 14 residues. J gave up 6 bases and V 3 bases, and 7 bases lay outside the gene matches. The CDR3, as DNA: TGTGCCAGCTCACCGACAGGGTCAGGCAATGGCTACACCTTC. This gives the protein CASSPTGSGNGYTF.

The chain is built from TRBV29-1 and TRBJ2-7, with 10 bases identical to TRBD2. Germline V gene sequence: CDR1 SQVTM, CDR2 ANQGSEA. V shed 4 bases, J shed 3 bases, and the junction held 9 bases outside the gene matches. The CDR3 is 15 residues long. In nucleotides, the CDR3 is TGCAGCGTTGTTGGACTAGCGGCGGCCTTCTACGAGCAGTACTTC. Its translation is CSVVGLAAAFYEQYF.

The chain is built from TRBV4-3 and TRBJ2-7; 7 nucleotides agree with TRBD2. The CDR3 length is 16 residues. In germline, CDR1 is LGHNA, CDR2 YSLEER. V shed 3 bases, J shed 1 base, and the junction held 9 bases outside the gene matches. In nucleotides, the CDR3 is TGCGCCAGCAGCCAGGGTATAGGGGAGGGTTCCTACGAGCAGTACTTC. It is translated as CASSQGIGEGSYEQYF.